Each of the 30 T cell receptor beta chains below was sequenced from the same sample in a study of blood T cell repertoires in COVID-19. Repertoires were generated with immunoSEQ multiplex PCR, while TCRdb's copy carries only in-frame clones and drops some. The sample records roughly 300,000 clones, 80% to 90% being singletons. Sequencing was done on a sample of peripheral blood. All receptors derive from a woman aged 50 to 65 who had recovered from COVID-19.

The chain joins TRBV5-6 to TRBJ1-3; no definite D call. The V and J ends lost 3 bases and 7 bases respectively, with 11 bases between them. Germline V CDR1 and CDR2: SGHDT, YYEEEE. This CDR3 spans 13 amino acids. The CDR3 loop reads CASSWPGGNTIYF. The CDR3 nucleotides are TGTGCCAGCAGCTGGCCAGGTGGGAACACCATATATTTT.

This chain links TRBV6-2 or TRBV6-3 with TRBJ2-5; TRBD2 is a possible D gene (6 bases). Germline V gene sequence: CDR1 MNHEY, CDR2 SVGEGT. The CDR3 covers 12 residues. V lost 3 bases to trimming and J lost 5 bases, with 7 bases between them. As DNA, the CDR3 is TGTGCCAGCAGTTATGGGGGGGAGACCCAGTACTTC. Encoded protein: CASSYGGETQYF.

This chain links TRBV6-5 with TRBJ1-2; 7 bases map to TRBD1. CDR3 length equals 13 residues. The trim removed 8 bases at V and 5 bases at J, leaving 8 bases unmatched. Per germline, CDR1 MNHEY and CDR2 SVGAGI. CDR3 loop: CASSKTGLYGYTF. Written as DNA, the CDR3 is TGTGCCAGCTCTAAGACAGGGCTTTATGGCTACACCTTC.

The chain carries TRBV25-1 and TRBJ2-3, with 14 bases that match TRBD2. The J segment lost 6 bases and the V segment lost 1 base, leaving 9 bases of the junction unmatched. This CDR3 is built from 18 residues. Germline values: CDR1 MGHDK, CDR2 SYGVNS. Written as DNA, the CDR3 is TGTGCCAGCAGTGAATTTGGGAGACTAGCGGGGGGGGCTGATACGCAGTATTTT. Its protein is CASSEFGRLAGGADTQYF.

This chain uses TRBV20-1 with TRBJ2-3; a possible D gene is TRBD1 (6 bases). V shed 3 bases and J shed 7 bases, with 8 bases lying between them. Germline V gene lookup returns CDR1 DFQATT and CDR2 SNEGSKA (reference sequence). This CDR3 spans 11 amino acids. The CDR3 DNA is TGCAGTGCTAGGGGGGCAAATACGCAGTATTTT. This gives the protein CSARGANTQYF.

This clone turned up a few times. The chain has TRBV25-1 and TRBJ1-2; possibly TRBD1 for D (6 bases). Trimming took 3 bases from V and 3 from J, leaving 11 bases between them. In germline, CDR1 is MGHDK, CDR2 SYGVNS. This CDR3 contains 14 residues. CDR3 DNA: TGTGCCAGCAGTGAGCACGAGGGGGACTATGGCTACACCTTC. Amino acid sequence: CASSEHEGDYGYTF.

The gene calls are TRBV29-1 and TRBJ2-7; 10 bases are shared with TRBD1. The CDR3 sequence is 16 residues long. CDR1 SQVTM and CDR2 ANQGSEA come from the germline V gene. With V trimmed by 0 bases and J by 5 bases, 10 bases remained unmatched. CDR3 sequence: CSVEDRGGQGVDEQYF. DNA of the CDR3: TGCAGCGTTGAAGATAGGGGCGGACAGGGGGTCGACGAGCAGTACTTC.

V is TRBV28 and J is TRBJ1-4, with 10 bases fitting TRBD1. CDR3 length equals 18 residues. Germline CDR1 is MDHEN and CDR2 is SYDVKM. V dropped 5 bases and J dropped 0; count of bases not matched to a gene: 9. CDR3 in amino acids: CASSPPGQGIATNEKLFF. CDR3 DNA sequence: TGTGCCAGCAGTCCACCGGGACAGGGGATTGCAACTAATGAAAAACTGTTTTTT.

The rearrangement uses TRBV5-5 and TRBJ1-1; possible D gene TRBD1, 6 bases. Trimming stripped 3 bases from V and 2 bases from J, with 11 bases between. CDR1 is SGHKS and CDR2 is YYEKEE in the germline V gene (reference sequence). The CDR3 sequence is 14 residues long. The CDR3 region is CASSWGQSNTEAFF. CDR3 DNA: TGTGCCAGCAGCTGGGGACAATCTAACACTGAAGCTTTCTTT.

This clone was counted a single time. The genes are TRBV7-2 and TRBJ1-2; perhaps TRBD1 as D (6 bases). The CDR3 contains 15 residues. The germline gives CDR1 SGHTA, CDR2 FQGNSA. V lost 0 bases to trimming and J lost 3 bases, with 11 bases between them. Written as DNA, the CDR3 is TGTGCCAGCAGCTTAGCTCCTTACAGGGACTATGGCTACACCTTC. Translating it yields CASSLAPYRDYGYTF.

V gene TRBV7-2 combines with J gene TRBJ2-3; D is possibly TRBD1 (6 bases). CDR3 size: 16 residues. Germline CDR1 SGHTA, CDR2 FQGNSA. V was clipped by 0 bases and J by 7 bases, with 17 bases between them. The CDR3 bases are TGTGCCAGCAGCTTAGCTGTTGGCCGGTGGGGGCATACGCAGTATTTT. Protein sequence: CASSLAVGRWGHTQYF.

This clone was counted between two and nine times. The chain is built from TRBV28 and TRBJ2-7; 9 bases match TRBD2. CDR3 size: 12 residues. The ends lost 10 bases at V and 2 bases at J; junction bases unmatched: 3. Per the germline V gene, CDR1 is MDHEN and CDR2 is SYDVKM. CDR3 in DNA: TGTGCCACGACTAGCGGTCCCTACGAGCAGTACTTC. Amino acid sequence: CATTSGPYEQYF.

This rearrangement joins TRBV18 to TRBJ2-5; a possible D gene is TRBD1 (5 bases). V shed 4 bases and J shed 5 bases, with 20 bases lying between them. This CDR3 contains 16 residues. Germline-derived CDR1 and CDR2 are KGHSH and LQKENI. CDR3 amino acids: CASSRSHDQGLETQYF. For the CDR3, the DNA is TGTGCCAGCTCACGTTCCCACGATCAGGGCCTCGAGACCCAGTACTTC.

The rearrangement uses TRBV6-5 and TRBJ2-5, with D possibly matching TRBD2 (7 bases). Germline V lookup: CDR1 MNHEY, CDR2 SVGAGI. This CDR3 is 14 amino acids long. Deletions cut 5 bases from V and 4 bases from J, with 14 bases between. The CDR3 region is CASSRGARGETQYF. In DNA form, the CDR3 reads TGTGCCAGCAGTCGGGGGGCTAGGGGAGAGACCCAGTACTTC.

The rearrangement uses TRBV10-3 and TRBJ2-5, with 8 bases matching TRBD1. CDR3 size: 14 residues. CDR1 ENHRY and CDR2 SYGVKD come from the germline V gene. After removal of 5 bases from V and 5 bases from J, the junction contained 7 bases not matched to a gene. CDR3: CAISMTGDGETQYF. The CDR3 DNA sequence: TGTGCCATCAGTATGACAGGGGATGGGGAGACCCAGTACTTC.

The chain has TRBV7-2 and TRBJ1-2; 9 nucleotides match TRBD1. The CDR3 has 16 residues. Germline lookup yields CDR1 SGHTA and CDR2 FQGNSA. The ends lost 5 bases at V and 3 bases at J; junction bases unmatched: 10. CDR3 region: CASSPPTGGADYGYTF. For the CDR3, the DNA is TGTGCCAGCAGCCCTCCTACAGGGGGCGCTGACTATGGCTACACCTTC.

This rearrangement joins TRBV19 to TRBJ2-7; the match to TRBD1 covers 8 bases. J was trimmed by 2 bases and V by 5 bases; bases with no gene match: 8. Germline V gene lookup returns CDR1 LNHDA and CDR2 SQIVND (reference sequence). The CDR3 spans 15 residues. In nucleotides, the CDR3 is TGTGCCAGTAGTTCCACCGGGACAGGTACCTACGAGCAGTACTTC. As protein: CASSSTGTGTYEQYF.

V gene TRBV7-8 combines with J gene TRBJ1-6; D is perhaps TRBD1 (5 bases). This CDR3 contains 18 residues. V lost 6 bases and J lost 5, with 23 bases in between. CDR1 and CDR2 (germline): SGHVS, FQNEAQ. In DNA, the CDR3 is TGTGCCAGCAGTCCCGACGGTCACGGCAGGGCACATAATTCACCCCTCCACTTT. Residues: CASSPDGHGRAHNSPLHF.

This clone was seen a handful of times. Other DNA sequences of this sample code for an identical CDR3. The chain joins TRBV7-9 to TRBJ2-7; the D is unclear. Trimming took off 4 bases at V and 2 bases at J, with 6 bases between the two ends. This CDR3 has 12 amino acids. Germline V gene lookup returns CDR1 SEHNR and CDR2 FQNEAQ (reference sequence). The CDR3 nucleotides read TGTGCCAGCAGCTCGGCGGCCTACGAGCAGTACTTC. Its translation is CASSSAAYEQYF.

The chain joins TRBV12-3 or TRBV12-4 to TRBJ2-7; possibly TRBD1 for D (5 bases). With 6 bases removed from V and 4 bases from J, the gap between germline ends came to 10 bases. The CDR3 totals 12 residues. The CDR3: CASSPDSYEQYF. CDR3 coding DNA: TGTGCCAGCAGCCCTGACAGTTACGAGCAGTACTTC.

This chain joins TRBV10-3 and TRBJ2-2, with D tentatively TRBD1 (5 bases). V shed 6 bases and J shed 6 bases, with 11 bases lying between them. Germline loops: CDR1 ENHRY, CDR2 SYGVKD. The CDR3 consists of 13 residues. The CDR3 sequence: CAIRATGSGELFF. The CDR3 DNA reads TGTGCCATCAGGGCTACAGGATCCGGGGAGCTGTTTTTT.

The rearrangement joins TRBV4-3 to TRBJ2-7; 9 bases agree with TRBD2. Unmatched junction bases numbered 12, after V lost 0 bases and J lost 6 bases. The CDR3 is made up of 17 amino acids. Germline lookup yields CDR1 LGHNA and CDR2 YSLEER. CDR3 residues: CASSQDISGGTAGEQYF. In nucleotides, the CDR3 is TGCGCCAGCAGCCAAGATATAAGCGGGGGGACTGCGGGCGAGCAGTACTTC.

The chain uses TRBV12-3 or TRBV12-4 and TRBJ2-7; D may be TRBD1 (6 bases). This CDR3 has 13 amino acids. V was shortened by 5 bases and J by 1 base, with 9 bases between the two germline ends. CDR3 sequence reads: CASSPGDSYEQYF. The CDR3 nucleotides read TGTGCCAGCAGTCCAGGGGATTCCTACGAGCAGTACTTC.

The rearrangement joins TRBV30 to TRBJ1-2, with a weak D call TRBD1 (6 bases). Germline V gene data show CDR1 as GTSNPN and CDR2 as SVGIG (reference sequence). The ends were cut back, 4 bases at V and 5 bases at J, with 11 bases in the middle. There are 12 residues in the CDR3. In nucleotides, the CDR3 is TGTGCCTGGACGTCCACAGGGTATGGCTACACCTTC. This codes for CAWTSTGYGYTF. The full variable domain, rest sourced from reference TRBV30 and TRBJ1-2, is SQTIHQWPATLVQPVGSPLSLECTVEGTSNPNLYWYRQAAGRGLQLLFYSVGIGQISSEVPQNLSASRPQDRQFILSSKKLLLSDSGFYLCAWTSTGYGYTFGSGTRLTVV.

The sample holds one count of this clone. This chain uses TRBV4-3 with TRBJ2-7; weak D call: TRBD2 (5 bases). V lost 5 bases to trimming and J lost 2 bases, with 13 bases between them. Germline V CDR1 and CDR2: LGHNA, YSLEER. The CDR3 covers 14 residues. The CDR3 DNA reads TGCGCCAGCAGCTACGGAGGCGAGGCCTACGAGCAGTACTTC. It is translated as CASSYGGEAYEQYF.

The chain uses TRBV9 and TRBJ1-2, with D hard to call. The V end lost 0 bases, the J end lost 7 bases, and 10 bases lay between the germline ends. Germline CDR1 SGDLS, CDR2 YYNGEE. The CDR3 is 13 residues long. CDR3 DNA: TGTGCCAGCAGCGTAGGGGGAGCACCTGGCTACACCTTC. Protein sequence: CASSVGGAPGYTF.

This chain joins TRBV9 and TRBJ2-1; D perhaps matches TRBD1 (5 bases). Germline lookup yields CDR1 SGDLS and CDR2 YYNGEE. V lost 4 bases, J lost 5 bases, and 16 bases lay in between. The CDR3 loop spans 15 amino acids. The CDR3 loop reads CASSYTGSQNNEQFF. The CDR3 DNA sequence: TGTGCCAGCAGCTATACAGGAAGCCAAAACAATGAGCAGTTCTTC. The whole variable domain, remainder taken from reference TRBV9 and TRBJ2-1, is DSGVTQTPKHLITATGQRVTLRCSPRSGDLSVYWYQQSLDQGLQFLIQYYNGEERAKGNILERFSAQQFPDLHSELNLSSLELGDSALYFCASSYTGSQNNEQFFGPGTRLTVL.

The chain couples TRBV24-1 to TRBJ2-7; 7 bases map to TRBD2. This CDR3 is 15 amino acids long. J lost 7 bases, V lost 3 bases, and 11 bases had no gene match. Germline V gene lookup returns CDR1 KGHDR and CDR2 SFDVKD. The CDR3 protein is CATSDGGGGVGEQYF. The CDR3, as DNA: TGTGCCACCAGTGATGGTGGGGGAGGGGTCGGAGAGCAGTACTTC.

This clone was detected a few times. DNA of the CDR3: TGCGCCAGCAGCCAAGATCTGGGGCTCGCTCAGCCCCAGCATTTT. Translating gives CASSQDLGLAQPQHF. The chain carries TRBV4-1 and TRBJ1-5; the D gene is possibly TRBD1 (5 bases). V shed 0 bases and J shed 6 bases, with 12 bases lying between them. Germline V gene sequence: CDR1 MGHRA, CDR2 YSYEKL. This CDR3 spans 15 amino acids.

This chain uses TRBV6-5 with TRBJ1-3; no clear D gene. Trimming took off 6 bases at V and 0 bases at J, with 6 bases between the two ends. The CDR3 totals 13 residues. Germline V CDR1 and CDR2: MNHEY, SVGAGI. The chain's CDR3 is CASRPLSGNTIYF. The CDR3 coding sequence is TGTGCCAGCAGACCACTCTCTGGAAACACCATATATTTT.